The TCR beta chain under discussion was sequenced for a study of T cells in Graves' hyperthyroidism and ophthalmopathy. Broader study findings: Progression to ophthalmopathy was predicted a median of roughly seven months early.

TCR beta CDR3 region amplification was performed from RNA transcripts. The study used the HTBI primer set for a first-round RT-PCR of the TCR CDR3. Each CDR3 protein is one row after TCRdb ran MiXCR on the multiplex PCR reads. Of about 380,000 distinct CDR3 sequences detected, 18% appear once; the ten largest clones hold 40%. Among ophthalmopathy patients, the Clinical Activity Score reached at least 3, the NOSPECS grade reached at least 4, and duration remained under 3 months. Exclusion followed for patients with uncontrolled infection, other autoimmune disease, pregnancy or lactation. Points on this clonotype: As yet, its antigen is unknown.

This sequence originates from a man aged 18 to 29 with Graves' ophthalmopathy. Sequenced material: blood.

CDR3 DNA sequence: TGTGCCAGCAGTGAAATCTTAAGCTCTGGAAACACCATATATTTT. Protein product: CASSEILSSGNTIYF. V gene TRBV6-1 combines with J gene TRBJ1-3; D ambiguous. Germline V gene sequence: CDR1 MNHNS, CDR2 SASEGT. V gave up 2 bases and J gave up 0 bases, with 8 bases separating them. This CDR3 has 15 amino acids.